The entry below describes one TCR beta chain. Its antigen remains unidentified. These data originate in a study of shared clonotypes between healthy human individuals. From CD4+ cells came CD45RA+ naive and CD45RA-negative memory subsets. Points from the study as a whole: Clonotypes which were not shared had lower generation probabilities than clonotypes that all four donors shared. An anticipated effect of sequencing depth on clonotype sharing among donors was recognized.

This CDR3 is 9 amino acids long. Per germline, CDR1 DFQATT and CDR2 SNEGSKA (reference sequence). The germline V and J ends were trimmed by 6 bases and 8 bases, with 7 bases remaining between them. Original data processing: With immunoSEQ giving junction-only sequences and no quality scores, filtering differed. Profiling relied on immunoSEQ multiplex PCR, and the TCRdb table lists in-frame clones only, not all of them. V and J calls and clone size follow that table, whereas D and trimming were derived from the DNA. The sample shows about 1.1 million clones, approximately 77% of them seen only once. Source material: memory CD4+ T cells from PBMCs. Subset indicated: CD45RA-negative fraction. The chain employs TRBV20-1 and TRBJ1-2; no reliable D call. This receptor was taken from a man between 18 and 29 years old in good health. Some clones in this sample may be carry-over from other donors' samples. CDR3 coding DNA: TGCAGTGCCGCCCAGGGCTACACCTTC. Its translation: CSAAQGYTF.